These 3 T cell receptor beta chains share one sample of origin, sequenced in a study of shared clonotypes between healthy human individuals (TCRdb year 2020). The library was generated by the immunoSEQ multiplex PCR assay. In its TCRdb copy, this immuneACCESS table keeps in-frame sequences only and misses some clones. Where compared with another copy, unresolved V genes explain less than half of these, and the others have no known cause. In all, the sample holds 1.4 million to 1.5 million clones, and roughly 95% of those were seen once. The ten largest clonotypes hold more than 0.9% of the sample. The sequenced material came from naive CD4+ T cells sorted from blood. The cell subset or site label here, explained by the study, means: CD45RA+ positively selected. Receptor source: a man younger than 40 in good health.

This clone was observed once. The rearrangement joins TRBV5-1 to TRBJ2-5; the D gene is possibly TRBD2 (6 bases). Germline assignment: CDR1 SGHRS and CDR2 YFSETQ. V gave up 0 bases and J gave up 3 bases, with 9 bases separating them. The CDR3 totals 14 residues. CDR3 sequence (DNA): TGCGCCAGCAGCTTGGGACTAGTCGAAGAGACCCAGTACTTC. It codes for CASSLGLVEETQYF.

J is TRBJ2-3 and V is TRBV7-8; maybe TRBD1 (6 bases). Per the germline V gene, CDR1 is SGHVS and CDR2 is FQNEAQ. Trimming removed 1 base at V and 5 bases at J, with 10 bases between. The CDR3 covers 14 residues. The CDR3 coding sequence is TGTGCCAGCAGCTTAGGGGGGCCCGGAGATACGCAGTATTTT. It is translated as CASSLGGPGDTQYF.

This clone appeared a single time. An end of the junction does not agree with germline; a read error may underlie this. The CDR3 sequence is CATSGNEGGYTF. The DNA of the CDR3 is TGTGCCACCAGTGGCAATGAAGGGGGCTACACCTTC. The V and J genes are TRBV10-3 and TRBJ1-2, with no clear D. Germline assignment: CDR1 ENHRY and CDR2 SYGVKD. This CDR3 is built from 12 residues.